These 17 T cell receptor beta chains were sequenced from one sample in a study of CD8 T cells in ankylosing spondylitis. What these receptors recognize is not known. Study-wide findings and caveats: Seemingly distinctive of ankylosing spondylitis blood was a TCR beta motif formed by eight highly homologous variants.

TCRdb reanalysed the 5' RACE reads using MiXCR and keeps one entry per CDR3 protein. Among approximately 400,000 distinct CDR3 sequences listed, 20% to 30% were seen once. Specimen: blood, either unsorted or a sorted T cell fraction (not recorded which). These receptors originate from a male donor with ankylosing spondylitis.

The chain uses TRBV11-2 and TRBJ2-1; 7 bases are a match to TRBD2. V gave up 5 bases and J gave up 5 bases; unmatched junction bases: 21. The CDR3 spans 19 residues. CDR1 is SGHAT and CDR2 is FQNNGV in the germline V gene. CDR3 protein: CASSGGSSGFPLVDNEQFF. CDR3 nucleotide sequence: TGTGCCAGCAGCGGCGGGTCTAGCGGTTTCCCTTTAGTGGACAATGAGCAGTTCTTC.

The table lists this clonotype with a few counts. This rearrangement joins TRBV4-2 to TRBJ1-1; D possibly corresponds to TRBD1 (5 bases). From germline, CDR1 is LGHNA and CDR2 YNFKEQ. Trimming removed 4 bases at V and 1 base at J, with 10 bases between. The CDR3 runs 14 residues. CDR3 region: CASSRGRQNTEAFF. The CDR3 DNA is TGTGCCAGCAGCCGGGGACGGCAGAACACTGAAGCTTTCTTT.

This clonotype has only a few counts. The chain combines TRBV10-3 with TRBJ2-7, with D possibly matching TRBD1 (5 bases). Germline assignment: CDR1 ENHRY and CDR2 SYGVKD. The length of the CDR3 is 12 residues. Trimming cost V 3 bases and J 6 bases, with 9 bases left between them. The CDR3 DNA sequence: TGTGCCATCAGTGATCAGGGTTTCGAGCAGTACTTC. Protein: CAISDQGFEQYF.

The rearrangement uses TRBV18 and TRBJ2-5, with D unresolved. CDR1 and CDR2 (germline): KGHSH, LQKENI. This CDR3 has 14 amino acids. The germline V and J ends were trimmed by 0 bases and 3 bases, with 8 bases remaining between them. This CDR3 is CASSPPTKKETQYF. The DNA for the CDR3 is TGTGCCAGCTCACCACCGACGAAGAAAGAGACCCAGTACTTC.

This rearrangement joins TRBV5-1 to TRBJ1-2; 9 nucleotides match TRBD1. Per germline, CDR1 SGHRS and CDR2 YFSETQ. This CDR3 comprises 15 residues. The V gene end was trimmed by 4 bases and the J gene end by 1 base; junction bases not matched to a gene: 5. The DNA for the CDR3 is TGCGCCAGCAGCCCACAGGGGGCCCTTAACTATGGCTACACCTTC. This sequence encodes CASSPQGALNYGYTF.

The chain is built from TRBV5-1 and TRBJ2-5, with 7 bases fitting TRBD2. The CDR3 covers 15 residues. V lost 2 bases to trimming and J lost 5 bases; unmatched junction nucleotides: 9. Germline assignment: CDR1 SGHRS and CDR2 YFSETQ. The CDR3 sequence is CASSFHGLGGETQYF. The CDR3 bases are TGCGCCAGCAGCTTTCACGGACTAGGTGGGGAGACCCAGTACTTC.

The CDR3, as DNA: TGTGCCAGCAGCCCACTCGGGACTAGTGGGGATACGCAGTATTTT. It encodes CASSPLGTSGDTQYF. This chain uses TRBV3-1 with TRBJ2-3; TRBD2 matches 8 bases. In germline, CDR1 is LGHDT, CDR2 YNNKEL (reference sequence). V gave up 4 bases and J gave up 6 bases; unmatched junction bases: 9. This CDR3 comprises 15 residues.

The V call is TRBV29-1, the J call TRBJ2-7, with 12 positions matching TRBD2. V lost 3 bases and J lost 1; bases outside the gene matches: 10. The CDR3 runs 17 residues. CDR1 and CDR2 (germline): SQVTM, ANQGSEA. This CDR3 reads CSVDIGLAGPHSYEQYV. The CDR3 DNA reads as TGCAGCGTTGATATCGGACTAGCGGGACCCCATTCCTACGAGCAGTACGTC.

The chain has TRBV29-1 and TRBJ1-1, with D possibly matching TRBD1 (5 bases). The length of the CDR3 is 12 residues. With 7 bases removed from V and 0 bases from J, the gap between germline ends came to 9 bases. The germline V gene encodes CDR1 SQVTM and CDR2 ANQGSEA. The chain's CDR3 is CSGGTVNTEAFF. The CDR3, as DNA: TGCAGCGGCGGGACGGTGAACACTGAAGCTTTCTTT. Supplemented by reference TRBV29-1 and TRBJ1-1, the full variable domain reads SAVISQKPSRDICQRGTSLTIQCQVDSQVTMMFWYRQQPGQSLTLIATANQGSEATYESGFVIDKFPISRPNLTFSTLTVSNMSPEDSSIYLCSGGTVNTEAFFGQGTRLTVV.

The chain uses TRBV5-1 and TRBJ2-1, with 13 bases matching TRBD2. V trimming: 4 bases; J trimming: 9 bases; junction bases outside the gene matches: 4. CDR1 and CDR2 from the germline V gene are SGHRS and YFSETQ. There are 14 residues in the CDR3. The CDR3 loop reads CASSALAGGTEQFF. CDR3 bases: TGCGCCAGCAGCGCACTAGCGGGAGGGACTGAGCAGTTCTTC.

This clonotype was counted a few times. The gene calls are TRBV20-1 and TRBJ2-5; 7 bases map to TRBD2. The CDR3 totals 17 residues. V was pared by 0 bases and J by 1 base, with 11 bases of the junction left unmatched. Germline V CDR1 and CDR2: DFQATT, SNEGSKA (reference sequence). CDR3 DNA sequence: TGCAGTGCTAGAGATGCCTCTGGCGGGAGTGTCCAAGAGACCCAGTACTTC. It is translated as CSARDASGGSVQETQYF.

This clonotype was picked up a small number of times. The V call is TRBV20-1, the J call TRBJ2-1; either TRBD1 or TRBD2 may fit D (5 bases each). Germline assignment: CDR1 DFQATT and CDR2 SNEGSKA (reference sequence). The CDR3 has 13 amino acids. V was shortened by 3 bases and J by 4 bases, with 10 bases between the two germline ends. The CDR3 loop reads CSASRDPYNEQFF. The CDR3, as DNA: TGCAGTGCTAGTCGGGACCCGTACAATGAGCAGTTCTTC.

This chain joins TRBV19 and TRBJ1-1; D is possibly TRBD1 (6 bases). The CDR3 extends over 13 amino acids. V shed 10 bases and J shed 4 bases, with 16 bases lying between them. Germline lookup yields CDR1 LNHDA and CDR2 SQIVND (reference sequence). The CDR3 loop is CATRATGLTEAFF. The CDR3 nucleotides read TGTGCCACGAGAGCTACAGGGCTCACTGAAGCTTTCTTT.

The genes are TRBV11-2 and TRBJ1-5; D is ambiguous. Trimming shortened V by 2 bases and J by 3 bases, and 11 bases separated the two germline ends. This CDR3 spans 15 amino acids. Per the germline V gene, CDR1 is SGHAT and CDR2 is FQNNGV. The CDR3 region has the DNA TGTGCCAGCAGCTTAAAGTGGGAGTCCAATCAGCCCCAGCATTTT. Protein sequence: CASSLKWESNQPQHF.

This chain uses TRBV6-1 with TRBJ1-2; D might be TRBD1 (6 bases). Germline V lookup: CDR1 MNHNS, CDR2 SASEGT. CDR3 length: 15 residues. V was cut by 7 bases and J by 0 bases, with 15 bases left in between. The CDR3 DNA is TGTGCCAGCAAAACAACAGGGTTAGCTAACTATGGCTACACCTTC. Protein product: CASKTTGLANYGYTF.

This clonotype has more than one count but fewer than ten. CDR3: CSAPGQSTDTQYF. The CDR3 DNA follows: TGCAGCGCCCCGGGACAGAGCACAGATACGCAGTATTTT. The chain joins TRBV29-1 to TRBJ2-3; 7 positions match TRBD1. CDR1 is SQVTM and CDR2 is ANQGSEA in the germline V gene. With V trimmed by 7 bases and J by 0 bases, 4 bases remained unmatched. This CDR3 is 13 amino acids long.

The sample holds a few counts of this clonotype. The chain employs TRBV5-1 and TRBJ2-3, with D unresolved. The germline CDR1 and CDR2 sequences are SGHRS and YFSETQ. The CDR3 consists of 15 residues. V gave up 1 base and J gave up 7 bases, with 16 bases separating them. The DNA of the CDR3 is TGCGCCAGCAGCTTGTCCTGGACCAAAGGGAATACGCAGTATTTT. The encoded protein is CASSLSWTKGNTQYF. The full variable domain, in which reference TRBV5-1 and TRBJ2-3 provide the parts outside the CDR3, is KAGVTQTPRYLIKTRGQQVTLSCSPISGHRSVSWYQQTPGQGLQFLFEYFSETQRNKGNFPGRFSGRQFSNSRSEMNVSTLELGDSALYLCASSLSWTKGNTQYFGPGTRLTVL.